This TCR beta chain was recovered during a study of T cell repertoires in cytomegalovirus infection. About the research overall: Both recently identified HLA-C-restricted and well-studied HLA-B-restricted CMV epitopes were used in the study.

Notes on this clonotype: Its matching antigen is unknown.

Findings and limits, study-wide: In two of eight donors, the top clonotype was HLA-C-restricted CMV-specific.

TCRdb re-called the reads with MiXCR, one entry per CDR3 protein. The sample shows fewer than 350,000 distinct CDR3 sequences, almost 30% of them seen only once. Sequenced material: cultured PBMCs, taken from culture after CMV antigen stimulation. This clonotype was sampled from a human donor in good health (CMV status not recorded). Some clones in this sample may be carry-over from other donors' samples.

The CDR3 here is CASSYPAGYNEQFF. The CDR3 nucleotides are TGTGCCAGCAGTTACCCCGCAGGATACAATGAGCAGTTCTTC. V is TRBV6-2 or TRBV6-3 and J is TRBJ2-1; D gene ambiguous. The V gene lost 2 bases and the J gene lost 4 bases, with 9 bases spanning the gap. The CDR3 spans 14 residues. Germline CDR1 is MNHEY and CDR2 is SVGEGT.